One sample yielded the 14 T cell receptor beta chains listed below, sequenced in a study of blood T cell repertoires in COVID-19. Only in-frame clones appear in the TCRdb table, and some are missing; sequencing was by immunoSEQ multiplex PCR. Here the sample spans approximately 400,000 clones, about 87% being singletons. Sequenced material: peripheral blood. The receptor source for this set is a woman between 45 and 65 years old with COVID-19, enrolled during active disease.

The chain uses TRBV5-1 and TRBJ2-7; 8 bases are shared with TRBD1. V shed 4 bases, J shed 1 base, and the junction held 4 bases outside the gene matches. CDR3 length: 14 amino acids. Germline V CDR1 and CDR2: SGHRS, YFSETQ. The CDR3 is CASSQTGGSYEQYF. The CDR3 DNA reads TGCGCCAGCAGCCAAACAGGGGGTTCCTACGAGCAGTACTTC.

The chain links TRBV12-3 or TRBV12-4 to TRBJ1-2; TRBD1 matches 10 bases. V lost 6 bases to trimming and J lost 4 bases; unmatched junction nucleotides: 2. The CDR3 has 13 residues. CDR3 sequence: CASSWDRGYGYTF. As DNA, the CDR3 is TGTGCCAGCAGCTGGGACAGGGGCTATGGCTACACCTTC.

The chain is built from TRBV7-3 and TRBJ2-1; D is undetermined. V shed 0 bases and J shed 0 bases, with 15 bases lying between them. Germline CDR1 is SGHTA and CDR2 is FQGTGA. The CDR3 length is 18 residues. CDR3 DNA: TGTGCCAGCAGCTTAACGAGTTGGCAGAGGAGCTCCTACAATGAGCAGTTCTTC. Amino acids: CASSLTSWQRSSYNEQFF. Full variable domain (missing parts from reference TRBV7-3 and TRBJ2-1): GAGVSQTPSNKVTEKGKYVELRCDPISGHTALYWYRQSLGQGPEFLIYFQGTGAADDSGLPNDRFFAVRPEGSVSTLKIQRTERGDSAVYLCASSLTSWQRSSYNEQFFGPGTRLTVL.

The chain couples TRBV5-4 to TRBJ1-6; TRBD1 matches at 9 bases. CDR3 length equals 14 residues. Trimming at V came to 5 bases and at J to 8 bases, leaving 5 bases not matched to a gene. Per germline, CDR1 SGHNT and CDR2 YYREEE (reference sequence). This chain's CDR3 is CASRPGQGDSPLHF. The CDR3 DNA reads TGTGCCAGCAGACCGGGACAGGGAGATTCACCCCTCCACTTT. The full variable domain, completed using reference TRBV5-4 and TRBJ1-6, is ETGVTQSPTHLIKTRGQQVTLRCSSQSGHNTVSWYQQALGQGPQFIFQYYREEENGRGNFPPRFSGLQFPNYSSELNVNALELDDSALYLCASRPGQGDSPLHFGNGTRLTVT.

This rearrangement joins TRBV5-1 to TRBJ2-1, with 10 bases matching TRBD2. V dropped 0 bases and J dropped 1; count of bases not matched to a gene: 4. CDR3 length: 17 residues. The germline CDR1 and CDR2 sequences are SGHRS and YFSETQ. The CDR3 loop reads CASSLASGGYSYNEQFF. For the CDR3, the DNA is TGCGCCAGCAGCTTGGCTAGCGGGGGTTATTCCTACAATGAGCAGTTCTTC.

The rearrangement uses TRBV5-4 and TRBJ1-1; D might be TRBD1 (5 bases). V was clipped by 4 bases and J by 3 bases, with 16 bases between them. Germline CDR1 and CDR2: SGHNT and YYREEE (reference sequence). This CDR3 region has 15 residues. In nucleotides, the CDR3 is TGTGCCAGCAGCCTAGGACACCTAAGGGACACTGAAGCTTTCTTT. This gives the protein CASSLGHLRDTEAFF.

The rearrangement links TRBV3-1 (or the pseudogene TRBV3-2) to TRBJ1-3; no clear D gene. Trimming took off 0 bases at V and 0 bases at J, with 6 bases between the two ends. Per germline, CDR1 LGHDT and CDR2 YNNKEL (reference sequence). This CDR3 comprises 15 residues. The DNA of the CDR3 is TGTGCCAGCAGCCAAGATCCCAACTCTGGAAACACCATATATTTT. Translating gives CASSQDPNSGNTIYF.

The J gene is TRBJ1-1, the V gene TRBV11-2, with TRBD1 matching over 7 bases. V shed 3 bases and J 5 bases; nucleotides not matched to a gene: 15. CDR1 and CDR2 from the germline V gene are SGHAT and FQNNGV. CDR3 length: 17 amino acids. The DNA for the CDR3 is TGTGCCAGCAGCTTCCATAGTGGGACAGAGGGGGTGACTGAAGCTTTCTTT. Protein: CASSFHSGTEGVTEAFF.

The gene calls are TRBV2 and TRBJ1-2, with TRBD1 as a possible D gene (6 bases). This CDR3 contains 15 residues. The ends were cut back, 11 bases at V and 4 bases at J, with 23 bases in the middle. Germline CDR1 is SNHLY and CDR2 is FYNNEI. The CDR3 DNA reads as TGTGCCGGGCGGAGCTCGGGGGGCCTTTCCTATGGCTACACCTTC. Translated, it gives CAGRSSGGLSYGYTF.

This chain links TRBV20-1 with TRBJ2-1, with TRBD2 as a possible D gene (6 bases). Germline V gives CDR1 DFQATT, CDR2 SNEGSKA (reference sequence). The CDR3 sequence is 11 residues long. V gave up 5 bases and J gave up 8 bases, with 10 bases separating them. The CDR3 DNA reads TGCAGTGCTGGGGGGATCGATGAGCAGTTCTTC. Amino acid sequence: CSAGGIDEQFF.

The V gene is TRBV5-1, the J gene TRBJ1-4, with D perhaps matching TRBD1 (5 bases). The CDR3 totals 16 residues. The V end lost 0 bases, the J end lost 7 bases, and 16 bases lay between the germline ends. The germline V gene has CDR1 SGHRS and CDR2 YFSETQ. This chain's CDR3 is CASSLAGGDLGEKLFF. For the CDR3, the DNA is TGCGCCAGCAGCTTGGCCGGAGGGGATTTAGGTGAAAAACTGTTTTTT.

V is TRBV3-1 (or the pseudogene TRBV3-2) and J is TRBJ2-1, with 7 bases identical to TRBD2. This CDR3 has 13 residues. CDR1 is LGHDT, CDR2 YNNKEL, per germline (reference sequence). With V trimmed by 0 bases and J by 10 bases, 3 bases remained unmatched. The CDR3 coding sequence is TGTGCCAGCAGCCAAGAGAAAGCGGGGGAGCAGTTCTTC. It translates to CASSQEKAGEQFF.

The chain couples TRBV30 to TRBJ2-7; a possible D gene is TRBD1 (6 bases). CDR1 is GTSNPN and CDR2 is SVGIG in the germline V gene (reference sequence). The germline V and J ends were trimmed by 3 bases and 2 bases, with 11 bases remaining between them. CDR3 size: 13 residues. CDR3 amino acids: CAWSRRQAYEQYF. DNA for the CDR3: TGTGCCTGGAGCCGCAGACAGGCCTACGAGCAGTACTTC.

The chain has TRBV30 and TRBJ1-6, with D unclear. This CDR3 has 14 residues. With 0 bases removed from V and 10 bases from J, the gap between germline ends came to 13 bases. Per germline, CDR1 GTSNPN and CDR2 SVGIG (reference sequence). The DNA of the CDR3 is TGTGCCTGGAGTGTACGGCAGGAAGGATCACCCCTCCACTTT. Protein sequence: CAWSVRQEGSPLHF.